The 10 T cell receptor beta chains below all came from one sample that was sequenced in a study of control samples from healthy donors and cancer patients. Sequencing was performed with immunoSEQ multiplex PCR; in TCRdb, only in-frame clones are kept and a portion is missing. The sample consists of about 84,000 clones, 75% to 95% of them appearing once. Sample: blood. The receptors here all came from a man aged 45-65 years in good health.

The V and J genes are TRBV6-6 and TRBJ1-3, with D perhaps matching TRBD1 (5 bases). V was clipped by 3 bases and J by 1 base, with 13 bases between them. Germline CDR1 reads MNHNY; CDR2 reads SVGAGI (reference sequence). The length of the CDR3 is 16 residues. The CDR3 coding sequence is TGTGCCAGCAGTTATTTCAGGGACCTATCTGGAAACACCATATATTTT. Encoded protein: CASSYFRDLSGNTIYF.

The V gene is TRBV24-1, the J gene TRBJ2-3; no reliable D call. CDR3 length equals 16 residues. Germline CDR1 and CDR2: KGHDR and SFDVKD. V gave up 4 bases and J gave up 2 bases, with 15 bases separating them. The CDR3 is CATSDPNVRNTDTQYF. The CDR3 DNA follows: TGTGCCACCAGTGACCCCAATGTCCGGAACACAGATACGCAGTATTTT.

The chain recombines TRBV6-6 with TRBJ2-1; tentatively, D is TRBD2 (7 bases). This CDR3 has 16 residues. Germline CDR1 is MNHNY and CDR2 is SVGAGI (reference sequence). V lost 5 bases, J lost 8 bases, and 22 bases lay in between. The CDR3 here is CASSRTSGGAVYEQFF. CDR3 bases: TGTGCCAGCAGTCGAACTAGTGGGGGGGCTGTCTATGAGCAGTTCTTC.

The chain links TRBV9 to TRBJ2-3, with D maybe TRBD2 (6 bases). Trimming pared 4 bases from V and 2 bases from J, leaving 14 bases between. The germline CDR1 and CDR2 sequences are SGDLS and YYNGEE. The CDR3 consists of 15 residues. CDR3: CASSTIGGITDTQYF. CDR3 DNA sequence: TGTGCCAGCAGCACCATCGGAGGGATCACAGATACGCAGTATTTT.

The rearrangement links TRBV19 to TRBJ1-1; no clear D gene. The CDR3 runs to 12 residues. CDR1 and CDR2 from the germline V gene are LNHDA and SQIVND (reference sequence). Trimming shortened V by 2 bases and J by 8 bases, and 9 bases separated the two germline ends. The CDR3 bases are TGTGCCAGTAGTATAAACCGCTACGAAGCTTTCTTT. Its protein is CASSINRYEAFF.

The V call is TRBV13, the J call TRBJ2-7; D possibly uses TRBD1 or TRBD2 (5 bases each). Germline CDR1 reads PRHDT; CDR2 reads FYEKMQ (reference sequence). This CDR3 spans 13 amino acids. Trimming cost V 7 bases and J 4 bases, with 14 bases left between them. In nucleotides, the CDR3 is TGTGCCAGCAAAGGGACGATCGATTACGAGCAGTACTTC. It is translated as CASKGTIDYEQYF.

This clone was seen a few times. This chain uses TRBV24-1 with TRBJ2-3, with D possibly called TRBD1 or TRBD2 (5 bases each). The V and J ends lost 2 bases and 6 bases respectively, with 14 bases between them. Germline CDR1 KGHDR, CDR2 SFDVKD. The length of the CDR3 is 15 residues. The chain's CDR3 is CATSDSGTGMDTQYF. DNA of the CDR3: TGTGCCACCAGTGATTCGGGGACGGGTATGGATACGCAGTATTTT.

This clone was seen once. The chain uses TRBV19 and TRBJ1-6, with D possibly being TRBD1 (5 bases). This CDR3 region has 14 residues. V was trimmed by 0 bases and J by 9 bases, leaving 9 bases between them. CDR1 is LNHDA, CDR2 SQIVND, per germline (reference sequence). The CDR3 DNA sequence: TGTGCCAGTAGTATAGATGGGGCCCTTTCACCCCTCCACTTT. Translating gives CASSIDGALSPLHF.

The V gene is TRBV6-2 or TRBV6-3, the J gene TRBJ2-5, with a weak D call TRBD1 (5 bases). CDR1 and CDR2 (germline): MNHEY, SVGEGT. Trimming removed 3 bases from V and 2 bases from J, with 13 bases in between. There are 15 residues in the CDR3. This CDR3 is CASSYGDSLQETQYF. The DNA for the CDR3 is TGTGCCAGCAGTTATGGCGACAGCCTACAAGAGACCCAGTACTTC.

CDR3 protein: CASSPTGKDLAKNIQYF. CDR3 nucleotide sequence: TGTGCCAGCAGCCCCACAGGGAAAGATCTAGCCAAAAACATTCAGTACTTC. The chain has TRBV3-1 (or the pseudogene TRBV3-2) and TRBJ2-4; TRBD1 is a possible D gene (6 bases). CDR1 is LGHDT, CDR2 YNNKEL, per germline (reference sequence). The V end was cut by 4 bases, the J end by 0 bases, with 16 bases between. This CDR3 is built from 17 residues.